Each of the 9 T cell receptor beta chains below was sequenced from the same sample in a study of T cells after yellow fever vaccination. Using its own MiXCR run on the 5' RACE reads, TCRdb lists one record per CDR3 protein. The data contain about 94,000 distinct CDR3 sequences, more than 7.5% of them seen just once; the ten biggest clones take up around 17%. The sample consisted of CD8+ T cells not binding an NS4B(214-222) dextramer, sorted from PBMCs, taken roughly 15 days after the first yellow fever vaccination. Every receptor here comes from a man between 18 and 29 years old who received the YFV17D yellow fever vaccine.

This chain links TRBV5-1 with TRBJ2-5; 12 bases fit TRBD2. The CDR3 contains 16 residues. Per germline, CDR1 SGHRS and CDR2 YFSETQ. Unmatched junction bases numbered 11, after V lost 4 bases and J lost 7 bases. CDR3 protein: CASSPQTSGGYGTQYF. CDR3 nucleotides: TGCGCCAGCAGCCCACAGACTAGCGGGGGCTACGGGACCCAGTACTTC. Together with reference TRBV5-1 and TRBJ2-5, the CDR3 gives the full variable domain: KAGVTQTPRYLIKTRGQQVTLSCSPISGHRSVSWYQQTPGQGLQFLFEYFSETQRNKGNFPGRFSGRQFSNSRSEMNVSTLELGDSALYLCASSPQTSGGYGTQYFGPGTRLLVL.

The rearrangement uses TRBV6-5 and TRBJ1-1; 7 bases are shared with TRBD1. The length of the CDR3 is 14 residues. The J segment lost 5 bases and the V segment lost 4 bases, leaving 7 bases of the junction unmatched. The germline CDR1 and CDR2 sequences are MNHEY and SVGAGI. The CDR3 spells CASSWVTGRTEAFF. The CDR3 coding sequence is TGTGCCAGCAGTTGGGTGACAGGGAGGACTGAAGCTTTCTTT.

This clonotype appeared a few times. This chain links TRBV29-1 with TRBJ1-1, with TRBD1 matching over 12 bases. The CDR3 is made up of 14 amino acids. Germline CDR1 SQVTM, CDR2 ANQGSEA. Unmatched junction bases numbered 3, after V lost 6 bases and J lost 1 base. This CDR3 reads CSVQGQGANTEAFF. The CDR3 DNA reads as TGCAGCGTGCAGGGACAGGGGGCGAACACTGAAGCTTTCTTT.

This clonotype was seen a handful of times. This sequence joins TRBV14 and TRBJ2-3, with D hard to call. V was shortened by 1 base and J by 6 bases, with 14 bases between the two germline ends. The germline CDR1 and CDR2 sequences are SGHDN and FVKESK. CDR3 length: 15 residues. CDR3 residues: CASSQVRTLGDTQYF. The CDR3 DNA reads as TGTGCCAGCAGCCAAGTGCGGACCCTAGGGGATACGCAGTATTTT.

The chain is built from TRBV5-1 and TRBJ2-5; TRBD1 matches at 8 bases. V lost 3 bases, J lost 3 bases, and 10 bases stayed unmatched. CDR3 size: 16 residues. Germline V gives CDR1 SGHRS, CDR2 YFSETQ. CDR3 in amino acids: CASSSLKDRDEETQYF. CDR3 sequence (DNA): TGCGCCAGCAGCTCGCTTAAGGACAGGGACGAAGAGACCCAGTACTTC.

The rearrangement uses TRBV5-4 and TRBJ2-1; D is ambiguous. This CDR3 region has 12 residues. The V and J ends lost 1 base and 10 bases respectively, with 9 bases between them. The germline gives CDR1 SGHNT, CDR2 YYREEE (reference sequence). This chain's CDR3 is CASSLLGEEQFF. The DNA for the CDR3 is TGTGCCAGCAGCTTGCTCGGTGAGGAGCAGTTCTTC.

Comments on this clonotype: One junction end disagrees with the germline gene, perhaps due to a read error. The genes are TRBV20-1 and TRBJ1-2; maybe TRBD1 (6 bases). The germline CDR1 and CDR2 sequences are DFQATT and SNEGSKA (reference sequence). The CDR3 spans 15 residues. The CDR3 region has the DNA TGCTGTGCTCGTGATTCGATTAGGGGGAACTATGGCTACACCTTC. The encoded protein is CCARDSIRGNYGYTF.

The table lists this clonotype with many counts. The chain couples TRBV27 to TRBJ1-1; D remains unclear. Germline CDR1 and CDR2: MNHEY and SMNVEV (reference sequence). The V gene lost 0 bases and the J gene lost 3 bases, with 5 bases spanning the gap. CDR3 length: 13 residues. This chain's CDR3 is CASSLSADTEAFF. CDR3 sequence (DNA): TGTGCCAGCAGTTTATCCGCGGACACTGAAGCTTTCTTT.

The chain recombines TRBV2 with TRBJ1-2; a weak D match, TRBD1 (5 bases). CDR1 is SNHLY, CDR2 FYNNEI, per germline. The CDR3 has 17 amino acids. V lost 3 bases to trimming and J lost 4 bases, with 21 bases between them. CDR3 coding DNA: TGTGCCAGCAGTGACTTACGAACTGACTGGGACGGCTATGGCTACACCTTC. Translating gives CASSDLRTDWDGYGYTF.